Given below is one T cell receptor beta chain in context. The antigen is not known. Method: immunoSEQ multiplex PCR; TCRdb's copy keeps in-frame clones and lacks some. The data contain tens of thousands of clones, roughly 96% of them singletons. This specimen comes from a study of T cells in tuberculosis. Overall study: The T cells targeted glucose monomycolate, a mycobacterial lipid, via CD1B. In South Africa, adults with active tuberculosis were compared with IGRA-negative and latently infected IGRA-positive adolescents. Notes on the study in general: The TCR-beta difference was not significant; alpha differences partly reflected length. Smaller distances to GMM-specific TCRs suggested their expansion in active tuberculosis.

This CDR3 comprises 13 residues. Trimming stripped 1 base from V and 7 bases from J, with 11 bases between. CDR1 SGHTA and CDR2 FQGNSA come from the germline V gene. This clonotype was sampled from a donor aged 10-29 years with latent tuberculosis or without tuberculosis infection. V usage is TRBV7-2 and J usage is TRBJ2-7, with unresolved D. The sequencing input was PBMCs. This chain's CDR3 is CASSLEVRREQYF. DNA for the CDR3: TGTGCCAGCAGCTTAGAGGTACGGAGAGAGCAGTACTTC.